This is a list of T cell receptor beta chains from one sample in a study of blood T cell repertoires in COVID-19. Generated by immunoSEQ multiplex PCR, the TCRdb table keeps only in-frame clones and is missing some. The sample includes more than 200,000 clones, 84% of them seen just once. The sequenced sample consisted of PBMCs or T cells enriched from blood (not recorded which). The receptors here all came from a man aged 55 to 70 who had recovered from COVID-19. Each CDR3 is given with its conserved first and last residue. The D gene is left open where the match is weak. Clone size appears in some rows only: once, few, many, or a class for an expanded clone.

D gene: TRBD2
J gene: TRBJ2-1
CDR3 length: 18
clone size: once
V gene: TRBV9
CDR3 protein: CASSVGLITSGESHEQFF
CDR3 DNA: TGTGCCAGCAGCGTAGGACTTATAACTAGCGGGGAGTCCCATGAGCAGTTCTTC

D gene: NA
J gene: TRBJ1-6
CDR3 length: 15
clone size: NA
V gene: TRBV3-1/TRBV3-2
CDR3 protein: CASSRGRGRDSPLHF
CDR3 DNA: TGTGCCAGCAGCCGTGGCAGGGGAAGAGATTCACCCCTCCACTTT

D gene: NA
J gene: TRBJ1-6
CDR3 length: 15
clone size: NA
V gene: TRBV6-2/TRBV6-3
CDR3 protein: CASSYTGLGSRPLHF
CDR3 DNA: TGTGCCAGCAGTTACACAGGTCTGGGTTCTAGACCCCTCCACTTT

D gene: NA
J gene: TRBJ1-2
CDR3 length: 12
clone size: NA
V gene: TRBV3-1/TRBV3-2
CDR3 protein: CASSGGSGGYTF
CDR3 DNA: TGTGCCAGCAGCGGGGGGAGTGGAGGCTACACCTTC

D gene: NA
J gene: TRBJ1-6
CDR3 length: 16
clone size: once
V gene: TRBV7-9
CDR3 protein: CASSLARSSYNSPLHF
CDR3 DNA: TGTGCCAGCAGCCTAGCCCGGAGCTCCTATAATTCACCCCTCCACTTT

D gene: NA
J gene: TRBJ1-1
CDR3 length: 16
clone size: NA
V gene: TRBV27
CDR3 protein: CASSFTVSHTGSEAFF
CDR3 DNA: TGTGCCAGCAGCTTCACGGTCTCCCATACGGGGTCTGAAGCTTTCTTT

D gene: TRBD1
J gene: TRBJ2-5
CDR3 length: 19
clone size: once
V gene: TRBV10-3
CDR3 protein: CAISEPPKPRDRDQETQYF
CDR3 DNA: TGTGCCATCAGTGAGCCCCCAAAGCCCCGAGACAGGGACCAAGAGACCCAGTACTTC

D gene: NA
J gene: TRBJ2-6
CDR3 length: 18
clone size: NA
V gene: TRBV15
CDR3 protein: CATSREPVLDSGANVLTF
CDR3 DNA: TGTGCCACCAGCAGAGAGCCCGTATTAGACTCTGGGGCCAACGTCCTGACTTTC

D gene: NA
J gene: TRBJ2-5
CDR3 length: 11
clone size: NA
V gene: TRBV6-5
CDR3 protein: CASGRRETQYF
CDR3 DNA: TGTGCCAGCGGAAGGAGAGAGACCCAGTACTTC

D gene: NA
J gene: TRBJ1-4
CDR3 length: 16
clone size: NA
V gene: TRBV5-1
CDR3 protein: CASSLVGDATNEKLFF
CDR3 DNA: TGCGCCAGCAGCTTGGTGGGCGATGCAACTAATGAAAAACTGTTTTTT

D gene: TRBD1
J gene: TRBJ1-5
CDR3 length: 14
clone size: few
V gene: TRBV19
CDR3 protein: CASRGQGPHQPQHF
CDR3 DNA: TGTGCCAGTAGGGGACAGGGACCTCATCAGCCCCAGCATTTT

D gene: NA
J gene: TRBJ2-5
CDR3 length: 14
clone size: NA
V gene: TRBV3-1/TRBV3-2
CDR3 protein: CASSQSAGGKTQYF
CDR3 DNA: TGTGCCAGCAGCCAATCGGCAGGGGGGAAGACCCAGTACTTC

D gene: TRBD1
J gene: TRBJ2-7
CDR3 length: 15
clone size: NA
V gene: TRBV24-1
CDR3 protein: CATSDSGRGPFEQYF
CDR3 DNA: TGTGCCACCAGTGATTCGGGCAGGGGGCCCTTTGAGCAGTACTTC

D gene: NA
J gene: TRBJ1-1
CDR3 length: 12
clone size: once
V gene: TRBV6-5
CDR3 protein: CASRTRHTEAFF
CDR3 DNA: TGTGCCAGCAGGACACGGCACACTGAAGCTTTCTTT

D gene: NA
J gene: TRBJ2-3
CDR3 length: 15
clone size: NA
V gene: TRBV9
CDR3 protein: CASSVAGVGPDTQYF
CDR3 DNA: TGTGCCAGCAGCGTAGCGGGAGTGGGGCCAGATACGCAGTATTTT

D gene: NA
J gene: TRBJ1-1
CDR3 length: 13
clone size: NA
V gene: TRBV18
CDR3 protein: CASSPSGNTEAFF
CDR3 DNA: TGTGCCAGCTCACCTTCGGGTAACACTGAAGCTTTCTTT

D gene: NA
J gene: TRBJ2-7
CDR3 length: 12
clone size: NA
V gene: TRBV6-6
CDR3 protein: CATGTGNYEQYF
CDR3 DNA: TGTGCCACCGGGACTGGTAACTACGAGCAGTACTTC

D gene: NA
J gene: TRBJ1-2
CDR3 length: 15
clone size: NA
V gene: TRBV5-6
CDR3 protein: CASSLRRGLNYGYTF
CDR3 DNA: TGTGCCAGCAGCTTGCGGCGGGGTTTGAACTATGGCTACACCTTC

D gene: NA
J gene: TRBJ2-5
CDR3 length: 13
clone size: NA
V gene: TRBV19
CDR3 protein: CASSIVSRETQYF
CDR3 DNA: TGTGCCAGTAGTATAGTTAGTCGTGAGACCCAGTACTTC

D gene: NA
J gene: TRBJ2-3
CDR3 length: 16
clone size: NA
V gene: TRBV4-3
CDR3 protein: CASSQGQEAWTDTQYF
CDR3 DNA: TGCGCCAGCAGCCAAGGACAGGAGGCGTGGACAGATACGCAGTATTTT

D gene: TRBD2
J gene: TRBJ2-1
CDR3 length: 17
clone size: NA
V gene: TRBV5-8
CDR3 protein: CASSQMGTSPLYNEQFF
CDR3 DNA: TGTGCCAGCAGCCAAATGGGGACTAGCCCCCTGTACAATGAGCAGTTCTTC

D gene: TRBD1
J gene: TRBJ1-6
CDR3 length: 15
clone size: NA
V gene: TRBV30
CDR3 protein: CAWSAKTGDGSPLHF
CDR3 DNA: TGTGCCTGGAGTGCAAAAACAGGGGATGGTTCACCCCTCCACTTT

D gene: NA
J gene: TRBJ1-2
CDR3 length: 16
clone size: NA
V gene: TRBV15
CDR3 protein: CATSSFRGSGNYGYTF
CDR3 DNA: TGTGCCACCAGCAGCTTTAGGGGGTCGGGGAACTATGGCTACACCTTC

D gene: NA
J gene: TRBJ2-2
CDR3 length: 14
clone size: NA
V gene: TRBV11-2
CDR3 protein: CASRLTGRTGELFF
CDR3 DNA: TGTGCCAGCAGATTAACAGGGAGAACCGGGGAGCTGTTTTTT

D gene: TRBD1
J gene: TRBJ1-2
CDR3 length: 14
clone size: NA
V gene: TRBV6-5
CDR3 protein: CASKLDRGLYGYTF
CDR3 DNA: TGTGCCAGCAAGCTGGACAGGGGGCTCTATGGCTACACCTTC

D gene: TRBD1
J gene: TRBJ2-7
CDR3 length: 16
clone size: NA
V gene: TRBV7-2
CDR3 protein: CASSLNRGLIPYEQYF
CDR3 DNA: TGTGCCAGCAGCTTGAACAGGGGGCTAATACCCTACGAGCAGTACTTC

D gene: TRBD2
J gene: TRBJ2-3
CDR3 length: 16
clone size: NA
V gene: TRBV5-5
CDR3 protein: CASSAYLAGGRDTQYF
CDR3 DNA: TGTGCCAGCAGCGCCTACCTAGCGGGGGGGCGAGATACGCAGTATTTT

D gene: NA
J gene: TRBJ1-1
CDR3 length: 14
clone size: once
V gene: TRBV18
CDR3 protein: CASSPWDTRTEAFF
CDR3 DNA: TGTGCCAGCTCACCTTGGGACACCCGGACTGAAGCTTTCTTT

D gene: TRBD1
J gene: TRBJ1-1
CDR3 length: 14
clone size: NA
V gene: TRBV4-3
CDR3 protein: CASPCTGVNTEAFF
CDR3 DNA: TGCGCCAGCCCCTGCACAGGGGTGAACACTGAAGCTTTCTTT

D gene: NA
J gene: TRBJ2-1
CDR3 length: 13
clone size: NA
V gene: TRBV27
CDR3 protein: CASKIGTLGEQFF
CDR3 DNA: TGTGCCAGCAAAATAGGGACTTTAGGGGAGCAGTTCTTC

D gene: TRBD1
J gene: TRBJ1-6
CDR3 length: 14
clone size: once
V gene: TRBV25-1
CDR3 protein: CASSEFGTGSPLHF
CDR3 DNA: TGTGCCAGCAGTGAATTTGGGACAGGTTCACCCCTCCACTTT

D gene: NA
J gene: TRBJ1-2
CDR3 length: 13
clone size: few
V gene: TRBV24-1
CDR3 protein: CATSEVGADGYTF
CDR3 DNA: TGTGCCACCAGTGAGGTGGGGGCTGATGGCTACACCTTC

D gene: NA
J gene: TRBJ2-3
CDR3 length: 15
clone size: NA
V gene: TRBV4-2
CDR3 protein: CASSQGGSRGDTQYF
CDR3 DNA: TGTGCCAGCAGCCAAGGGGGTAGCCGAGGGGATACGCAGTATTTT

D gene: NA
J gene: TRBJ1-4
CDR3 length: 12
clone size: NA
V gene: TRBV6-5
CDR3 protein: CASSLRGEKLFF
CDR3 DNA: TGTGCCAGCAGCCTACGGGGGGAAAAACTGTTTTTT

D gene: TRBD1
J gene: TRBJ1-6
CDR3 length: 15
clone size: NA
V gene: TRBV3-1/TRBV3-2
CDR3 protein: CASRMGDRGNSPLHF
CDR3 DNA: TGTGCCAGCAGGATGGGAGACAGGGGTAATTCACCCCTCCACTTT

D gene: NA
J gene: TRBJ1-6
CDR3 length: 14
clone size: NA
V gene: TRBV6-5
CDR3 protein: CASSYSDSNSPLHF
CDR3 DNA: TGTGCCAGCAGTTACTCGGACAGCAATTCACCCCTCCACTTT

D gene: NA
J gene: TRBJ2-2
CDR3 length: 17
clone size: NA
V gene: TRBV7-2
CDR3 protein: CASSLVLWQGGTGELFF
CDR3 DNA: TGTGCCAGCAGCTTAGTGCTCTGGCAGGGAGGCACCGGGGAGCTGTTTTTT

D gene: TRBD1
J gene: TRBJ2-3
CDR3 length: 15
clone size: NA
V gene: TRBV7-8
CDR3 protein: CASSPRDSSTDTQYF
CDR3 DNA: TGTGCCAGCAGCCCCCGGGACAGCAGCACAGATACGCAGTATTTT

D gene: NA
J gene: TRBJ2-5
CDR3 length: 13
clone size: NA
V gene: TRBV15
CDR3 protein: CATSRDQGETQYF
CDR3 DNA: TGTGCCACCAGCAGAGATCAGGGGGAGACCCAGTACTTC

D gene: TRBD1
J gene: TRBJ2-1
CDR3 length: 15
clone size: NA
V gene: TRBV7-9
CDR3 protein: CASSTPGQGPNEQFF
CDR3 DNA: TGTGCCAGCAGTACTCCGGGACAGGGTCCGAATGAGCAGTTCTTC

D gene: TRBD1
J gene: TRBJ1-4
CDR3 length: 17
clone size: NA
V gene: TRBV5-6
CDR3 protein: CASSFGRGPLVYEKLFF
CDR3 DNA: TGTGCCAGCAGCTTTGGCAGGGGGCCCTTGGTTTACGAAAAACTGTTTTTT

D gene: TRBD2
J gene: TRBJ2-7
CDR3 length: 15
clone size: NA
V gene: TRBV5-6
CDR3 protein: CASSSLAGHSYEQYF
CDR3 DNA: TGTGCCAGCAGCTCATTAGCGGGGCACTCCTACGAGCAGTACTTC